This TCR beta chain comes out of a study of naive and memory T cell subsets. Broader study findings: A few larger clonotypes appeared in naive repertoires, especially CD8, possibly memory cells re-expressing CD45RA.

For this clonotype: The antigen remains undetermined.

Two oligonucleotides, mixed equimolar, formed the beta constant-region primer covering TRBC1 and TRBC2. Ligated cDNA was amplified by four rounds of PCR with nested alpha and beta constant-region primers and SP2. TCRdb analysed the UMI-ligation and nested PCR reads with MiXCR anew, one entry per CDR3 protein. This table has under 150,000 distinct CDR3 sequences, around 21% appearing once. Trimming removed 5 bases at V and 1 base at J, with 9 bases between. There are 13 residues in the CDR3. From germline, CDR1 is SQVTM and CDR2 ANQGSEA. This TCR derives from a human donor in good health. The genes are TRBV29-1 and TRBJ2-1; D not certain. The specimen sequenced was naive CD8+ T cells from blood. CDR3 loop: CSVTSPSYNEQFF. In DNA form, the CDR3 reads TGCAGCGTTACCTCCCCGTCCTACAATGAGCAGTTCTTC.